A selection of T cell receptor beta chains follows, all from one sample in a study of cytomegalovirus exposure and HLA in healthy donors. Only in-frame clones appear in the TCRdb table, and some are missing; sequencing was by immunoSEQ multiplex PCR. The sample carries some 250,000 clones, approximately 86% recorded once. The sample taken for sequencing was PBMCs. These receptors all stem from a woman in her twenties or thirties in good health and CMV-seropositive. Both conserved end residues are part of each CDR3. D genes are given only for firm matches. Some rows mark clone size as missing; the rest say once, few, many or name a class of expanded clone.

J | size | D | length | V | DNA | CDR3
TRBJ2-7 | . | . | 11 | TRBV11-1 | TGTGCCAGCAGCAACACCTACGAGCAGTACTTC | CASSNTYEQYF
TRBJ2-1 | . | TRBD2 | 17 | TRBV30 | TGTGCCTGGATACAGGGGGTAACTAGCGGGAGGTACAATGAGCAGTTCTTC | CAWIQGVTSGRYNEQFF
TRBJ2-3 | . | . | 13 | TRBV11-3 | TGTGCCAGCAGCCCCAGGGTCACAGATACGCAGTATTTT | CASSPRVTDTQYF
TRBJ2-3 | . | . | 11 | TRBV20-1 | TGCAGTGCTAGAGATCAGGATACGCAGTATTTT | CSARDQDTQYF
TRBJ2-7 | . | TRBD1 | 16 | TRBV19 | TGTGCCAGTAGCCAACTGGGGGGACAGGGGGCTTACGAGCAGTACTTC | CASSQLGGQGAYEQYF
TRBJ2-5 | . | TRBD1 | 17 | TRBV5-1 | TGCGCCAGCGCGGTGGGTAACAGGGGATTGCTCCAAGAGACCCAGTACTTC | CASAVGNRGLLQETQYF
TRBJ1-5 | . | TRBD1 | 17 | TRBV7-9 | TGTGCCAGCAGCCCCGACAGGGATACCTTCGGAAATCAGCCCCAGCATTTT | CASSPDRDTFGNQPQHF
TRBJ2-1 | . | . | 11 | TRBV20-1 | TGCAGTGCGCTTAGACTCGGCGCTCTGTTCTTC | CSALRLGALFF
TRBJ2-1 | . | . | 13 | TRBV27 | TGTGCCAGCAGTTTATCTGAAGGGGGTGAGCAGTTCTTC | CASSLSEGGEQFF
TRBJ2-7 | . | TRBD2 | 18 | TRBV18 | TGTGCCAGCTCACGGGATTTCGCTACGGGAGGGCTCTCCTACGAGCAGTACTTC | CASSRDFATGGLSYEQYF
TRBJ2-7 | . | TRBD2 | 16 | TRBV13 | TGTGCCAGCAGCCTGGGGACTAGCGGGAGGACGAACGAGCAGTACTTC | CASSLGTSGRTNEQYF
TRBJ1-1 | . | TRBD1 | 15 | TRBV18 | TGTGCCAGCTCACCACAGCAGGGGGGGAACACTGAAGCTTTCTTT | CASSPQQGGNTEAFF
TRBJ2-1 | . | TRBD2 | 17 | TRBV11-1 | TGTGCCAGCAGCTTTCGGCTAGCGGGAGGGTCCTACAATGAGCAGTTCTTC | CASSFRLAGGSYNEQFF
TRBJ2-3 | . | TRBD2 | 14 | TRBV5-4 | TGTGCCATGCGGACTAGCGGGCTTCCAGATACGCAGTATTTT | CAMRTSGLPDTQYF
TRBJ2-1 | . | TRBD2 | 15 | TRBV6-5 | TGTGCCAGCAGTTATGCTAGCGGGGTCTACAATGAGCAGTTCTTC | CASSYASGVYNEQFF
TRBJ2-7 | . | TRBD1 | 14 | TRBV9 | TGTGCCAGCAGCAACCCGGGACAGGGGAACGAGCAGTACTTC | CASSNPGQGNEQYF
TRBJ1-4 | once | . | 12 | TRBV9 | TGTGCCAGCAGCGTAGACGGGGAAAAACTGTTTTTT | CASSVDGEKLFF
TRBJ1-2 | . | . | 15 | TRBV7-9 | TGTGCCAGCAGCTCCCGACCTCAGGGGACGGGTGGCTACACCTTC | CASSSRPQGTGGYTF
TRBJ2-7 | . | . | 13 | TRBV28 | TGTGCCAGCACCGGGTCAAACTGGTACGAGCAGTACTTC | CASTGSNWYEQYF
TRBJ2-1 | . | TRBD2 | 15 | TRBV11-2 | TGTGCCAGCAGCCGTACTAGCGGGAGGGATAATGAGCAGTTCTTC | CASSRTSGRDNEQFF
TRBJ2-1 | . | TRBD2 | 14 | TRBV29-1 | TGCAGCGCCCACAACGGACTAGCTGACAATGAGCAGTTCTTC | CSAHNGLADNEQFF
TRBJ2-7 | . | . | 16 | TRBV7-3 | TGTGCCAGCAGCTCGTCCCAAATGGCGGAGTCCTACGAGCAGTACTTC | CASSSSQMAESYEQYF
TRBJ2-5 | few | TRBD2 | 17 | TRBV10-1 | TGCGCCAGCAGTGAGTTTCCTGTGACTAGCGGAAAAGAGACCCAGTACTTC | CASSEFPVTSGKETQYF